This T cell receptor beta chain was recorded in a study of blood T cell repertoires in COVID-19. In the authors' methods: Reference gene primers were amplified, and this amplification served to estimate nucleated cell counts. Sequencing used immunoSEQ multiplex PCR; TCRdb keeps in-frame clones, though not all of them. The V and J calls and clone size come from that table; D and trimming were worked out from the DNA. The sample has about 160,000 clones, roughly 82% seen once. The CDR3 spans 16 residues. V trimming: 3 bases; J trimming: 2 bases; junction bases outside the gene matches: 7. From germline, CDR1 is KGHSH and CDR2 LQKENI.

This sequence was found in a human donor with acute or convalescent COVID-19. The donor label of this sample is uncertain. The rearrangement uses TRBV18 and TRBJ1-3; 7 bases line up with TRBD1. Sample: peripheral blood. The CDR3 here is CASSPLSQGAGNTIYF. The CDR3, as DNA: TGTGCCAGCTCACCCCTGTCCCAGGGGGCTGGAAACACCATATATTTT.